A single sample is the source of the 29 T cell receptor beta chains below, sequenced in a study of blood T cell repertoires in COVID-19 (TCRdb year 2020). Library construction relied on the immunoSEQ multiplex PCR assay. The clones in this table, taken by TCRdb from immuneACCESS, are in-frame only. Not every clone is retained; where verified, under half of the shortfall comes from an unresolved V gene, and the cause of the rest is unknown. In this sample the table shows some 270,000 clones, roughly 88% of which occur a single time. 11% of the sample lies in the top ten. Material: peripheral blood. Every receptor here comes from a woman aged 70-85 years with acute or convalescent COVID-19.

This clone has only one observation. For the CDR3, the DNA is TGCAGTGCTAGTACCCCGCCCCGAGGTGGGGAGCAGTTCTTC. Protein: CSASTPPRGGEQFF. V is TRBV20-1 and J is TRBJ2-1; unclear D gene. With 3 bases removed from V and 10 bases from J, the gap between germline ends came to 19 bases. CDR1 and CDR2 (germline): DFQATT, SNEGSKA (reference sequence). The CDR3 is made up of 14 amino acids.

This clone was seen just once. The gene calls are TRBV5-1 and TRBJ2-7; TRBD1 matches at 9 bases. Germline-derived CDR1 and CDR2 are SGHRS and YFSETQ. Germline trimming cut 1 base from V and 2 bases from J; bases unmatched to any gene: 10. The CDR3 runs 17 residues. CDR3 region: CASSLTITRTGAYEQYF. CDR3 DNA sequence: TGCGCCAGCAGCTTGACGATTACCCGGACAGGGGCCTACGAGCAGTACTTC.

This clone was observed once. CDR3 residues: CASSFGSGVGKLFF. The CDR3 DNA follows: TGTGCCAGCAGCTTCGGATCGGGGGTAGGAAAACTGTTTTTT. The chain carries TRBV7-2 and TRBJ1-4; the D gene is possibly TRBD1 (5 bases). Deletions cut 3 bases from V and 10 bases from J, with 15 bases between. This CDR3 comprises 14 residues. Germline V gene data show CDR1 as SGHTA and CDR2 as FQGNSA.

The genes are TRBV5-1 and TRBJ1-5; D is perhaps TRBD1 (6 bases). V was trimmed by 2 bases and J by 4 bases, leaving 10 bases between them. Per the germline V gene, CDR1 is SGHRS and CDR2 is YFSETQ. The CDR3 extends over 14 amino acids. CDR3 coding DNA: TGCGCCAGCAGCTTAGAGGGGACAAATCAGCCCCAGCATTTT. This sequence encodes CASSLEGTNQPQHF.

The genes are TRBV10-2 and TRBJ2-3; D may be TRBD2 (6 bases). The V gene's germline CDR1 is WSHSY and CDR2 SAAADI. The CDR3 totals 14 residues. The V end lost 6 bases, the J end lost 2 bases, and 12 bases lay between the germline ends. DNA for the CDR3: TGCGCCAGCAGGGGGGGACTTCTCACAGATACGCAGTATTTT. Protein sequence: CASRGGLLTDTQYF.

V and J are TRBV5-1 and TRBJ1-5, with 10 nucleotides matching TRBD1. There are 15 residues in the CDR3. Losses at the gene ends were 1 base for V and 7 bases for J; bases not matched to a gene: 5. Germline-derived CDR1 and CDR2 are SGHRS and YFSETQ. CDR3 DNA sequence: TGCGCCAGCAGCTTGTCTCCGGGACAGGGGCAGCCCCAGCATTTT. Translated: CASSLSPGQGQPQHF.

V usage is TRBV5-5 and J usage is TRBJ1-2, with 8 bases lining up with TRBD1. Germline CDR1 and CDR2: SGHKS and YYEKEE (reference sequence). J was trimmed by 7 bases and V by 3 bases; bases with no gene match: 2. The CDR3 has 12 residues. CDR3 sequence: CASSSGGFGYTF. As DNA, the CDR3 is TGTGCCAGCAGCTCAGGGGGCTTTGGCTACACCTTC.

The V call is TRBV6-5, the J call TRBJ1-1; no firm D call. The germline CDR1 and CDR2 sequences are MNHEY and SVGAGI. The V and J ends lost 6 bases and 5 bases respectively, with 13 bases between them. The CDR3 totals 13 residues. CDR3 amino acids: CASSPRRVTEAFF. The CDR3 DNA reads as TGTGCCAGCAGCCCGAGGAGGGTGACTGAAGCTTTCTTT.

The V and J genes are TRBV5-6 and TRBJ2-7; TRBD1 might be the D (6 bases). Germline lookup yields CDR1 SGHDT and CDR2 YYEEEE. The CDR3 is 15 residues long. V lost 5 bases and J 6 bases, leaving 21 bases between the germline ends. Here the CDR3 reads CASSWPQGRLGEQYF. The CDR3 nucleotides are TGTGCCAGCAGTTGGCCGCAGGGGCGCCTGGGCGAGCAGTACTTC. Drawing the rest from reference TRBV5-6 and TRBJ2-7, the complete variable domain is DAGVTQSPTHLIKTRGQQVTLRCSPKSGHDTVSWYQQALGQGPQFIFQYYEEEERQRGNFPDRFSGHQFPNYSSELNVNALLLGDSALYLCASSWPQGRLGEQYFGPGTRLTVT.

V usage is TRBV11-2 and J usage is TRBJ1-5; D remains ambiguous. Trimming removed 0 bases from V and 0 bases from J, with 15 bases in between. The CDR3 is 18 amino acids. Germline CDR1 reads SGHAT; CDR2 reads FQNNGV. The CDR3 reads CASSLDLRGGYSNQPQHF. The CDR3 DNA reads as TGTGCCAGCAGCTTAGACCTCCGGGGTGGGTATAGCAATCAGCCCCAGCATTTT.

The chain joins TRBV12-3 or TRBV12-4 to TRBJ1-5, with 9 bases lining up with TRBD1. Germline trimming cut 6 bases from V and 12 bases from J; bases unmatched to any gene: 9. The CDR3 is made up of 13 amino acids. CDR3 nucleotide sequence: TGTGCCAGCAGCCCTGGACAGGGGCAGGGCCAGCATTTT. Translated: CASSPGQGQGQHF.

The chain is built from TRBV5-1 and TRBJ2-7, with D perhaps matching TRBD2 (5 bases). V was clipped by 4 bases and J by 0 bases, with 20 bases between them. This CDR3 is 17 amino acids long. Germline loops: CDR1 SGHRS, CDR2 YFSETQ. The DNA of the CDR3 is TGCGCCAGCAGCAGAGCTTGGACTGCTACGAGCTCCTACGAGCAGTACTTC. It yields the protein CASSRAWTATSSYEQYF.

This clone turned up a few times. V gene TRBV5-1 combines with J gene TRBJ1-4, with D maybe TRBD1 (6 bases). Germline V gene sequence: CDR1 SGHRS, CDR2 YFSETQ. The CDR3 has 15 amino acids. V lost 5 bases to trimming and J lost 5 bases, with 16 bases between them. Here the CDR3 reads CASRRAGAQNEKLFF. Written as DNA, the CDR3 is TGCGCCAGCAGACGCGCAGGGGCACAAAATGAAAAACTGTTTTTT.

The chain employs TRBV25-1 and TRBJ2-6; no definite D call. CDR1 is MGHDK and CDR2 is SYGVNS in the germline V gene. This CDR3 comprises 15 residues. The V end was cut by 3 bases, the J end by 0 bases, with 6 bases between. CDR3 DNA: TGTGCCAGCAGTGAGCTGCGCTCTGGGGCCAACGTCCTGACTTTC. Translated, it gives CASSELRSGANVLTF. The variable domain in full, completed from reference TRBV25-1 and TRBJ2-6, reads EADIYQTPRYLVIGTGKKITLECSQTMGHDKMYWYQQDPGMELHLIHYSYGVNSTEKGDLSSESTVSRIRTEHFPLTLESARPSHTSQYLCASSELRSGANVLTFGAGSRLTVL.

CDR3 protein: CASEAGTGTDTQYF. The CDR3 coding sequence is TGTGCCAGCGAGGCGGGAACGGGGACAGATACGCAGTATTTT. The V gene is TRBV2, the J gene TRBJ2-3, with D possibly being TRBD2 (6 bases). Per germline, CDR1 SNHLY and CDR2 FYNNEI. This CDR3 is 14 amino acids long. Trimming left V 8 bases short and J 3 bases short, with 15 bases between. Full variable domain (rest looked up from reference TRBV2 and TRBJ2-3): EPEVTQTPSHQVTQMGQEVILRCVPISNHLYFYWYRQILGQKVEFLVSFYNNEISEKSEIFDDQFSVERPDGSNFTLKIRSTKLEDSAMYFCASEAGTGTDTQYFGPGTRLTVL.

The chain employs TRBV7-6 and TRBJ2-5, with D perhaps matching TRBD2 (5 bases). The CDR3 runs 12 residues. Germline loops: CDR1 SGHVS, CDR2 FNYEAQ. V was trimmed by 5 bases and J by 5 bases, leaving 9 bases between them. This chain's CDR3 is CASSQDYETQYF. CDR3 DNA sequence: TGTGCCAGCAGCCAAGACTACGAGACCCAGTACTTC.

This clone came up once. The J gene is TRBJ2-7, the V gene TRBV6-5, with TRBD1 matching 9 bases. Per germline, CDR1 MNHEY and CDR2 SVGAGI. This CDR3 is 16 amino acids long. The ends lost 0 bases at V and 2 bases at J; junction bases unmatched: 5. This CDR3 reads CASSYSTGGFPYEQYF. The CDR3 DNA reads as TGTGCCAGCAGTTACTCGACAGGGGGGTTCCCCTACGAGCAGTACTTC.

This clone was counted only a few times. CDR3 sequence (DNA): TGTGCCAGCAGCCGAGAGGACAGGGGACGGGGTGGCTACACCTTC. This encodes CASSREDRGRGGYTF. The genes are TRBV3-1 (or the pseudogene TRBV3-2) and TRBJ1-2; 9 bases fit TRBD1. V trimming: 4 bases; J trimming: 7 bases; junction bases outside the gene matches: 10. CDR3 length equals 15 residues. The germline gives CDR1 LGHDT, CDR2 YNNKEL (reference sequence).

The rearrangement joins TRBV19 to TRBJ2-6, with a possible D match to TRBD1 (5 bases). CDR1 LNHDA and CDR2 SQIVND come from the germline V gene (reference sequence). This CDR3 has 14 amino acids. V was cut by 4 bases and J by 2 bases, with 6 bases left in between. CDR3 loop: CASSKGTGANVLTF. In DNA, the CDR3 is TGTGCCAGTAGTAAGGGGACTGGGGCCAACGTCCTGACTTTC.

This sequence joins TRBV3-1 (or the pseudogene TRBV3-2) and TRBJ2-3; 8 bases align to TRBD1. This CDR3 is 14 amino acids long. J was trimmed by 8 bases and V by 0 bases; bases with no gene match: 4. Germline-derived CDR1 and CDR2 are LGHDT and YNNKEL (reference sequence). CDR3 loop: CASSQEPGGGTQYF. The DNA for the CDR3 is TGTGCCAGCAGCCAAGAACCAGGGGGCGGTACGCAGTATTTT.

This sequence joins TRBV18 and TRBJ2-7; 10 bases match TRBD1. This CDR3 is built from 15 residues. Germline trimming cut 3 bases from V and 3 bases from J; bases unmatched to any gene: 5. Germline assignment: CDR1 KGHSH and CDR2 LQKENI. DNA of the CDR3: TGTGCCAGCTCACCTGTCAGGACAGGGGGCTACGAGCAGTACTTC. It is translated as CASSPVRTGGYEQYF.

V gene TRBV5-1 combines with J gene TRBJ2-7, with 9 positions matching TRBD1. The CDR3 consists of 16 residues. V lost 4 bases and J lost 6; bases outside the gene matches: 14. Germline CDR1 SGHRS, CDR2 YFSETQ. The CDR3 loop reads CASSPRDTTGGGEQYF. Here the CDR3 DNA reads TGCGCCAGCAGCCCGCGGGACACCACAGGGGGCGGCGAGCAGTACTTC.

J is TRBJ2-7 and V is TRBV18, with a tentative D call TRBD2 (5 bases). The CDR3 contains 15 residues. Germline V lookup: CDR1 KGHSH, CDR2 LQKENI. Trimming left V 3 bases short and J 3 bases short, with 15 bases between. DNA of the CDR3: TGTGCCAGCTCACCCCCACACGCAGGAGGCTACGAGCAGTACTTC. Translation gives CASSPPHAGGYEQYF.

The chain carries TRBV24-1 and TRBJ2-1; the match to TRBD2 covers 9 bases. CDR1 KGHDR and CDR2 SFDVKD come from the germline V gene. This CDR3 is 18 amino acids long. V shed 5 bases and J 7 bases; nucleotides not matched to a gene: 17. The CDR3 DNA reads TGTGCCACCAGTGGCCCTAGCGGGGCCAATTCTCTAGGGAATGAGCAGTTCTTC. Its translation: CATSGPSGANSLGNEQFF.

This sequence joins TRBV19 and TRBJ2-3, with D hard to call. The V gene's germline CDR1 is LNHDA and CDR2 SQIVND (reference sequence). The CDR3 length is 15 residues. Trimming removed 3 bases from V and 0 bases from J, with 10 bases in between. The CDR3 DNA sequence: TGTGCCAGTAGTATTGGCCAGACTAGCACAGATACGCAGTATTTT. This codes for CASSIGQTSTDTQYF.

This chain joins TRBV10-3 and TRBJ1-2; D not resolved. The CDR3 is 14 residues long. CDR1 is ENHRY and CDR2 is SYGVKD in the germline V gene. V was cut by 3 bases and J by 0 bases, with 8 bases left in between. CDR3 nucleotide sequence: TGTGCCATCAGTGAAACAGTAGCTAACTATGGCTACACCTTC. It specifies CAISETVANYGYTF.

The V gene is TRBV10-1, the J gene TRBJ2-5; 7 bases fit TRBD2. V was clipped by 8 bases and J by 1 base; unmatched bases: 4. Germline assignment: CDR1 WNHNN and CDR2 SYGVQD (reference sequence). There are 13 residues in the CDR3. This CDR3 is CASSRGSQETQYF. The CDR3 nucleotides are TGCGCCAGCTCGCGGGGGTCCCAAGAGACCCAGTACTTC.

This chain connects TRBV7-9 to TRBJ2-1; a weak D match, TRBD2 (7 bases). Trimming pared 5 bases from V and 7 bases from J, leaving 12 bases between. CDR3 length equals 13 residues. Looked up from germline, CDR1 is SEHNR and CDR2 is FQNEAQ (reference sequence). CDR3 bases: TGTGCCAGCAGCCGGGGGGCTGGGAATGAGCAGTTCTTC. Residues: CASSRGAGNEQFF.

V gene TRBV20-1 combines with J gene TRBJ1-2, with D possibly TRBD1 on 5 matching bases. V lost 3 bases, J lost 3 bases, and 8 bases lay in between. The CDR3 has 12 residues. Germline V gene sequence: CDR1 DFQATT, CDR2 SNEGSKA (reference sequence). The CDR3 loop reads CSASTTDYGYTF. CDR3 nucleotides: TGCAGTGCTAGTACGACAGACTATGGCTACACCTTC.